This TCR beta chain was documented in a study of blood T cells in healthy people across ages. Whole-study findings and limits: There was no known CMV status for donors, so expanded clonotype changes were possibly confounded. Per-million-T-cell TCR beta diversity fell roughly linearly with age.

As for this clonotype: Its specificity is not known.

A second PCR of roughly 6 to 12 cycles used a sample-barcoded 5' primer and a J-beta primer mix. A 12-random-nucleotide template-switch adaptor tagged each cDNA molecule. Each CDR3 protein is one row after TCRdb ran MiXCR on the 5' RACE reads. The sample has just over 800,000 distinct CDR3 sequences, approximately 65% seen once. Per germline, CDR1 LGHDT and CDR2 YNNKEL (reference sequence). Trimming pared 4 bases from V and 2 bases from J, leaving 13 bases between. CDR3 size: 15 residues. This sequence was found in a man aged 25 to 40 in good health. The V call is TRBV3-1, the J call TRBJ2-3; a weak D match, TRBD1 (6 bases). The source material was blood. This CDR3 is CASSLRDTATDTQYF. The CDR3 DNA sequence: TGTGCCAGCAGCCTCCGGGACACAGCCACAGATACGCAGTATTTT.